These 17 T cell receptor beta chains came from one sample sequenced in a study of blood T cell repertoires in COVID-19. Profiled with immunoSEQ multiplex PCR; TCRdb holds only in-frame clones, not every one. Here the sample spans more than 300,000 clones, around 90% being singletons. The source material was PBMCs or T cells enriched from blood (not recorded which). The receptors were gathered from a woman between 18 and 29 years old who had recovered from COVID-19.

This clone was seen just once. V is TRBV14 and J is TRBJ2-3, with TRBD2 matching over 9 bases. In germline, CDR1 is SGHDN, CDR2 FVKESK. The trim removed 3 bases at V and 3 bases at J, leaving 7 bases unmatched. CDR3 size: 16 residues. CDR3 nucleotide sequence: TGTGCCAGCAGCCACGGGCGGGGGGGCTGGACAGATACGCAGTATTTT. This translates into CASSHGRGGWTDTQYF.

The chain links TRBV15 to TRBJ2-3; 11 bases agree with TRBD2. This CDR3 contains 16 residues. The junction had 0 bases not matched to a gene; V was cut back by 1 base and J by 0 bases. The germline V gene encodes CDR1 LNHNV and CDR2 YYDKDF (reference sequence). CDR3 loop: CATSRGLAGSTDTQYF. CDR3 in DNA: TGTGCCACCAGCAGAGGACTAGCGGGGAGCACAGATACGCAGTATTTT.

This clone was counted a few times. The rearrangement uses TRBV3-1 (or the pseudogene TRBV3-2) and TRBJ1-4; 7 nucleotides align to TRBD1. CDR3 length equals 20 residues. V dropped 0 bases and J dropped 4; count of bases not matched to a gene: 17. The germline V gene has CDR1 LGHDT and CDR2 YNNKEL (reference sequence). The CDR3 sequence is CASSQDPTGTASSGNEKLFF. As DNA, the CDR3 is TGTGCCAGCAGCCAAGATCCGACCGGGACAGCCTCATCGGGTAATGAAAAACTGTTTTTT.

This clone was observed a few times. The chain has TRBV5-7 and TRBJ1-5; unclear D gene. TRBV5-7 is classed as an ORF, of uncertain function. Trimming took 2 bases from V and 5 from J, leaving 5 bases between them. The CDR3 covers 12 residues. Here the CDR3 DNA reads TGTGCCAGCAGCTTTCCTTATCAGCCCCAGCATTTT. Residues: CASSFPYQPQHF.

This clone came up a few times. CDR3 sequence: CASSLRTGSTDTQYF. The DNA for the CDR3 is TGTGCCAGCAGCTTAAGAACTGGTAGCACAGATACGCAGTATTTT. J is TRBJ2-3 and V is TRBV7-3; D is uncertain. CDR3 length: 15 amino acids. V was pared by 1 base and J by 0 bases, with 8 bases between. From germline, CDR1 is SGHTA and CDR2 FQGTGA.

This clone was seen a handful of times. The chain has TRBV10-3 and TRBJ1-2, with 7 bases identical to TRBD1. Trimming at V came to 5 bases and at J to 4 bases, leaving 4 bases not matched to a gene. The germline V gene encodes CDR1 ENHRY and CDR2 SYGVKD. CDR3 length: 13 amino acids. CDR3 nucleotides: TGTGCCATCAGTTCCGGGACAGTCTATGGCTACACCTTC. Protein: CAISSGTVYGYTF.

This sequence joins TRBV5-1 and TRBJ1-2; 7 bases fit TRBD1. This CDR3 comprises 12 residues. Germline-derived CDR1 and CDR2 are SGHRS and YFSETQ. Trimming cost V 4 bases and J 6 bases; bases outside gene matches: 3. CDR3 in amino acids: CASSVGQDGYTF. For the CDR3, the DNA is TGCGCCAGCAGCGTAGGACAGGATGGCTACACCTTC.

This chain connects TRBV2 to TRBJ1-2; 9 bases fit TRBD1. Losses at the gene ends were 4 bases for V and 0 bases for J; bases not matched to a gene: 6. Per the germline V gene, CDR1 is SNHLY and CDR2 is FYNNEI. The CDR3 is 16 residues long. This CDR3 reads CASSGDRESANYGYTF. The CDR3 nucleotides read TGTGCCAGCAGTGGGGACAGGGAATCCGCTAACTATGGCTACACCTTC.

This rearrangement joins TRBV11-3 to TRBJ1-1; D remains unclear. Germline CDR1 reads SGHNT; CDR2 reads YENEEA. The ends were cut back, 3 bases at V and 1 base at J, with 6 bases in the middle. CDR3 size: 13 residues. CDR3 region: CASSFGPNTEAFF. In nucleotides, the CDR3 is TGTGCCAGCAGCTTTGGCCCGAACACTGAAGCTTTCTTT. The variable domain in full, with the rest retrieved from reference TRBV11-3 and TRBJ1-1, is EAGVVQSPRYKIIEKKQPVAFWCNPISGHNTLYWYLQNLGQGPELLIRYENEEAVDDSQLPKDRFSAERLKGVDSTLKIQPAELGDSAVYLCASSFGPNTEAFFGQGTRLTVV.

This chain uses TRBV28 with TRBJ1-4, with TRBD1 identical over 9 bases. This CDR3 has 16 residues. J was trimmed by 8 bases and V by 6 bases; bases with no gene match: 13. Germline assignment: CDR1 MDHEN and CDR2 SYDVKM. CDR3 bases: TGTGCCAGCAGCCCAACCCAGGACAGGGGAGGAGAAAAACTGTTTTTT. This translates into CASSPTQDRGGEKLFF.

In nucleotides, the CDR3 is TGTGCCAGCCGAACAGGGGGCTCTGAAGCTTTCTTT. It is translated as CASRTGGSEAFF. This sequence joins TRBV6-5 and TRBJ1-1; 9 bases map to TRBD1. The CDR3 loop spans 12 amino acids. The germline CDR1 and CDR2 sequences are MNHEY and SVGAGI. The ends lost 8 bases at V and 6 bases at J; junction bases unmatched: 4.

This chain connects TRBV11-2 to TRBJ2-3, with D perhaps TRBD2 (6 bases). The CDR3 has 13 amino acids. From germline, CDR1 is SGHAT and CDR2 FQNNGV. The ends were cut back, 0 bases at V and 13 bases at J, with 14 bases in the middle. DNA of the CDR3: TGTGCCAGCAGCTTAGAGAGGCTAGCGATAGAGTATTTT. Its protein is CASSLERLAIEYF.

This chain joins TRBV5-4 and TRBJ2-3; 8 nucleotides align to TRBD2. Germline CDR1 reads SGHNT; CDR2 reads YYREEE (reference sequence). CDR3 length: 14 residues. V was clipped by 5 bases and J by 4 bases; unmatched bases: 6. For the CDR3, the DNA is TGTGCCAGCAGTGAGCGGGGGCCCTCAGATACGCAGTATTTT. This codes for CASSERGPSDTQYF.

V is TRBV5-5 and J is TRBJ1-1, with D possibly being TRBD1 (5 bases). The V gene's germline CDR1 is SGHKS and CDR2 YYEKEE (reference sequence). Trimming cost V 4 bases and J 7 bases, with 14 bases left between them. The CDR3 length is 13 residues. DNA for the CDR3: TGTGCCAGCAGCCCTATGGGGGGTGATGAAGCTTTCTTT. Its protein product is CASSPMGGDEAFF.

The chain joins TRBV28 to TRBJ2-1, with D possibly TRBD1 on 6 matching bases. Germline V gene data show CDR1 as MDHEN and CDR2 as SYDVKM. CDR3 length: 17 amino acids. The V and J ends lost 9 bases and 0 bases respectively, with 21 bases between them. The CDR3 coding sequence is TGTGCCAGTCAAAGGTCGGGACACTGGAGCTCCTACAATGAGCAGTTCTTC. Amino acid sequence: CASQRSGHWSSYNEQFF.

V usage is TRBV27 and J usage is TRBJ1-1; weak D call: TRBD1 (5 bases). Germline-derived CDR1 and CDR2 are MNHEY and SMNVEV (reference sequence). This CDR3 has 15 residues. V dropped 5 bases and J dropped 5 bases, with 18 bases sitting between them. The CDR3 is CASSLPGGRRTEAFF. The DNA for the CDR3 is TGTGCCAGCAGTCTTCCGGGGGGTCGGAGGACTGAAGCTTTCTTT.

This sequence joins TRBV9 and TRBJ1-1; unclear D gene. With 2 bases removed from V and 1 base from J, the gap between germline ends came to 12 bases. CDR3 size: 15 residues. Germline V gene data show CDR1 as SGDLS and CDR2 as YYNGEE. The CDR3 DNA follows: TGTGCCAGCAGCGTCCTCGGGTCGTCGAACACTGAAGCTTTCTTT. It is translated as CASSVLGSSNTEAFF.